The TCR beta chain under discussion was sequenced for a study of beta chain features in type 1 diabetes listed by TCRdb under 2018. Background on the whole study: Mean age, gender distribution, total cell number and subset yield did not differ between patients and healthy donors. Across all samples, fewer than 130 million sorted cells were examined, and cell number per subset correlated strongly with RNA yield. In the study, TCRB repertoires of sorted circulating CD4+ T cell subsets from recently diagnosed type 1 diabetes patients were compared with those of matched healthy donors. Whereas all 30 or so donors provided naive and central memory subsets, regulatory and stem cell-like memory subsets were isolated from just 8 patients and roughly 8 healthy donors. Overall results and qualifications from the work: Shorter templates might have been favored by PCR, but patient and control samples were amplified and corrected together, so both groups would have been affected equally by any skew. Naive, central memory and regulatory TCRB repertoires appeared to be more alike among patients than among healthy donors. At VDJ recombination sites, type 1 diabetes patients had fewer insertions and more deleted nucleotides, which implies abnormalities in thymic rearrangement. Because cDNA was sequenced instead of genomic DNA, highly expressing activated cells could be over-represented, though the groups showed no difference in activation or CD3 levels. A moderate but significant shortening of TCRB CDR3 length was observed in type 1 diabetes patients in all four CD4+ subsets. Because the HLA sub-analyses included only small numbers of individuals, any influence of HLA type on TCRB rearrangement was left unresolved.

A single peripheral blood draw of about 116 mL on average was collected from each donor into heparinised tubes. Naive, central memory, regulatory and stem cell-like memory CD4+ T cells were sorted on a BD FACSAria II using a panel including CD45RO, CCR7, CD25, CD127, CD95 and CD27. Every sorted population had a purity above 98%. Right away, PBMCs were isolated by Lymphoprep density gradient centrifugation and were stained directly, with no culture step. So that batch effects would be minimized, each experiment stained and sorted samples in pairs, pairing one healthy donor with one patient. With regard to this clone: Its antigen remains undetermined. The sample holds no much larger clone one base away, and base qualities are not on file.

CDR1 and CDR2 are read off the germline V gene as MNHNS and SASEGT. The germline V and J ends show losses of 6 bases and 4 bases respectively, and no gene match explains 11 bases of the junction. The CDR3 has 15 amino acids, counting the end cysteine and phenylalanine. Only CDR3 DNA is held: 45 bases, read in frame from base 1. The entire isolated RNA was reverse transcribed using the High Capacity cDNA Reverse Transcription Kit, and thus expressed TCRB transcripts were sequenced. Naive, central memory and regulatory T cell samples underwent deep immunoSEQ sequencing, averaging about 3.57 million total reads per sample. After sorted cells were lysed in RLT buffer, RNA was extracted with DNase-treated RNeasy Micro or Mini kits, with the choice depending on cell number. Each cell subset was processed separately to prevent cross-contamination, with patient and healthy donor samples processed together. Using the immunoSEQ multiplex PCR, TCRB sequences were amplified from cDNA into 87-bp fragments spanning the CDR3 region. The amplicons were sequenced using the Illumina HiSeq platform. The authors' analysis ran thus. Synthetic template baselines were used to correct PCR bias computationally, reads within Hamming distance 2 were collapsed, and singletons that could not be merged were discarded. Reads were aligned to IMGT to assign V, D and J genes, CDR3 length, and insertions or deletions at six rearrangement sites. Within each subset, clonotype counts were normalized to sorted cell number, after which true diversity and Gini coefficients were computed with the tcR R package. The overlap coefficient, calculated on TCRB nucleotide sequences, was used to quantify repertoire sharing. As a proxy for the pre-selection repertoire, out-of-frame TCRB sequences from naive cells were analyzed. The source is immuneACCESS, and TCRdb retained only in-frame sequences with V and J called. Part of the clones is not carried over; for the studies checked, unresolved V genes explain less than half of this, and the remainder is unexplained. V, J and clone size are taken as reported in that table, and D and trimming were inferred from the DNA itself. The sample has fewer than 350,000 clones on record, around 20% of them singletons. 0.044% of the sample rests with the top ten.

This clonotype was obtained from a woman under 30 in good health. Recombination joined TRBV6-1 with TRBJ2-5; TRBD1 aligns with 7 central bases. Sequenced: naive CD4+ T cells from blood. Per the publication, the cell subset or site label means: true naive CD4+ T cells. The encoded CDR3 is CASSGRTGPLETQYF. The DNA sequence is as follows: TGTGCCAGCAGCGGTAGGACAGGCCCTCTAGAGACCCAGTACTTC.